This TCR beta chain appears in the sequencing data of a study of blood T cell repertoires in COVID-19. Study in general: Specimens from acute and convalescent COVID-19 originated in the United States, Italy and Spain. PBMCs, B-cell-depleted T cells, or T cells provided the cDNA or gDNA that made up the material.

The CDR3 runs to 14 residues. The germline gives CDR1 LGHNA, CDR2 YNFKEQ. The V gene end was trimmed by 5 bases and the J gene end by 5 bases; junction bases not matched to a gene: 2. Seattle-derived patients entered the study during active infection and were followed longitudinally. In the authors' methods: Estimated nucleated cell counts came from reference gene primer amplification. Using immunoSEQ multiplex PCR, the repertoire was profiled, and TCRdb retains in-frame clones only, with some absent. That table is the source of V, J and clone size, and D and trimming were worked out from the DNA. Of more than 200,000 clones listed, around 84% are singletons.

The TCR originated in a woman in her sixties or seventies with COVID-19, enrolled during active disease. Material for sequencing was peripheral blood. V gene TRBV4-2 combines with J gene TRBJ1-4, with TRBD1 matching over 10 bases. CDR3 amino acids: CASSSGQGNEKLFF. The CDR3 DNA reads TGTGCCAGCAGCTCGGGACAGGGGAATGAAAAACTGTTTTTT.